The source of this T cell receptor (beta chain) is a study of blood T cell repertoires in COVID-19. The method was immunoSEQ multiplex PCR; TCRdb's version includes in-frame clones alone and lacks a portion of them. The sample has 200,000 to 250,000 clones, about 86% seen once. This sequence was found in a woman between 50 and 59 years old with acute or convalescent COVID-19. The sample consisted of peripheral blood.

In DNA form, the CDR3 reads TGTGCCAGCAGCCCGAGAGAAGATACGCAGTATTTT. Its protein product is CASSPREDTQYF. The chain links TRBV11-1 to TRBJ2-3, with unresolved D. Germline values: CDR1 SGHAT, CDR2 FQDESV (reference sequence). The CDR3 contains 12 residues. Trimming shortened V by 5 bases and J by 5 bases, and 8 bases separated the two germline ends.